This is a list of T cell receptor beta chains from one sample in a study of blood T cell repertoires in COVID-19. TCRdb keeps only in-frame clones here, not all; method: immunoSEQ multiplex PCR. The data show some 130,000 clones, approximately 88% seen once. The sample was PBMCs or T cells enriched from blood (not recorded which). The receptors stem from a man aged 35-49 years with acute COVID-19. The CDR3 runs from the conserved cysteine through the conserved F or W. D genes are given only for firm matches. Clone size appears in some rows only: once, few, many, or a class for an expanded clone.

J,size,D,V,CDR3,DNA
TRBJ2-1,-,TRBD2,TRBV28,CASRPPGLADYNEQFF,TGTGCCAGCAGGCCCCCGGGACTAGCGGATTACAATGAGCAGTTCTTC
TRBJ1-1,-,TRBD1,TRBV19,CASSRHPRQGGSEAFF,TGTGCCAGTAGCCGACACCCTCGACAGGGAGGTTCTGAAGCTTTCTTT
TRBJ2-3,-,-,TRBV2,CASSERAGGLITDTQYF,TGTGCCAGCAGTGAAAGGGCAGGTGGACTCATCACAGATACGCAGTATTTT
TRBJ2-2,-,-,TRBV25-1,CASTGRGRAGELFF,TGTGCCAGCACGGGCAGGGGAAGGGCCGGGGAGCTGTTTTTT
TRBJ1-5,-,TRBD1,TRBV6-5,CASSTGGLPQHF,TGTGCCAGCAGTACAGGGGGGTTACCCCAGCATTTT
TRBJ1-6,few,-,TRBV28,CASFQGNSYNSPLHF,TGTGCCAGCTTTCAGGGGAACTCCTATAATTCACCCCTCCACTTT
TRBJ2-3,-,-,TRBV30,CAWNRGDTQYF,TGTGCCTGGAATAGGGGAGATACGCAGTATTTT
TRBJ2-7,-,-,TRBV10-2,CASSDSWAGSYEQYF,TGCGCCAGCAGTGACAGTTGGGCGGGGAGCTACGAGCAGTACTTC
TRBJ2-7,-,TRBD2,TRBV27,CASRAGGIYEQYF,TGTGCCAGCAGGGCCGGGGGGATCTACGAGCAGTACTTC
TRBJ1-4,-,TRBD1,TRBV6-5,CASSLTGANEKLFF,TGTGCCAGCAGTCTGACAGGGGCGAATGAAAAACTGTTTTTT
TRBJ1-5,-,-,TRBV6-2/TRBV6-3,CASSPGLSSQPQHF,TGTGCCAGCAGTCCCGGACTCTCCAGCCAGCCCCAGCATTTT
TRBJ2-7,-,TRBD1,TRBV5-6,CASSSPPTGMNEQYF,TGTGCCAGCAGCTCCCCCCCGACAGGGATGAACGAGCAGTACTTC
TRBJ2-1,-,TRBD2,TRBV5-1,CASSLLAGDYNEQFF,TGCGCCAGCAGCTTGTTAGCGGGGGACTACAATGAGCAGTTCTTC
TRBJ2-2,-,TRBD1,TRBV24-1,CATSDFPATGTVNTGELFF,TGTGCCACCAGTGATTTCCCCGCAACCGGGACAGTGAACACCGGGGAGCTGTTTTTT
TRBJ1-3,few,TRBD1,TRBV9,CASSADRGNTIYF,TGTGCCAGCAGCGCAGACAGGGGGAACACCATATATTTT
TRBJ1-2,-,-,TRBV30,CAWRNENYGYTF,TGTGCCTGGAGGAACGAGAACTATGGCTACACCTTC
TRBJ1-6,-,TRBD1,TRBV7-8,CASSQGTGTNSPLHF,TGTGCCAGCAGCCAGGGGACAGGCACTAATTCACCCCTCCACTTT
TRBJ2-1,few,TRBD2,TRBV28,CASSSRLAGADEQFF,TGTGCCAGCAGTTCCCGACTGGCGGGAGCTGATGAGCAGTTCTTC
TRBJ2-3,-,TRBD2,TRBV5-1,CASSLGSGRPDTQYF,TGCGCCAGCAGCTTGGGTAGCGGGAGACCAGATACGCAGTATTTT
TRBJ1-6,once,TRBD1,TRBV28,CASSLSQQGSNSPLHF,TGTGCCAGCAGTTTAAGTCAACAGGGGTCAAATTCACCCCTCCACTTT
TRBJ2-2,once,TRBD2,TRBV5-1,CASSLATSGNTGELFF,TGCGCCAGCAGCTTGGCAACTAGCGGAAACACCGGGGAGCTGTTTTTT
TRBJ1-2,-,TRBD1,TRBV6-2/TRBV6-3,CASSSTGGLGYTF,TGTGCCAGCAGTTCCACAGGGGGATTAGGCTACACCTTC
TRBJ2-2,-,-,TRBV7-7,CASSGGTGELFF,TGTGCCAGCAGCGGAGGGACCGGGGAGCTGTTTTTT
TRBJ2-1,-,-,TRBV7-9,CASSLSAIRGARGEQFF,TGTGCCAGCAGCTTATCGGCGATCAGGGGGGCACGGGGTGAGCAGTTCTTC
TRBJ2-3,-,-,TRBV12-3/TRBV12-4,CASSPKTVTQYF,TGTGCCAGCAGTCCGAAAACTGTTACGCAGTATTTT
TRBJ2-3,-,-,TRBV5-1,CASSTLDRMNTDTQYF,TGCGCCAGCAGCACCCTGGACAGAATGAACACAGATACGCAGTATTTT
TRBJ1-1,-,-,TRBV10-1,CASSQPDREEAFF,TGCGCCAGCAGTCAACCCGATCGGGAAGAAGCTTTCTTT
TRBJ1-3,-,-,TRBV7-2,CASTEFGVQAQTIYF,TGTGCCAGTACCGAGTTCGGGGTTCAGGCACAAACCATATATTTT
TRBJ2-1,-,TRBD2,TRBV24-1,CATSDPRTSTNEQFF,TGTGCCACCAGTGACCCCAGGACTAGTACCAATGAGCAGTTCTTC
TRBJ2-2,-,TRBD2,TRBV6-1,CASSDPASGSSGELFF,TGTGCCAGCAGTGATCCCGCTAGCGGGAGTTCCGGGGAGCTGTTTTTT
TRBJ1-2,-,TRBD1,TRBV6-5,CASSLQGMIGYTF,TGTGCCAGCAGCCTACAGGGGATGATTGGCTACACCTTC
TRBJ2-7,-,-,TRBV3-1/TRBV3-2,CASSRIPRDEQYF,TGTGCCAGCAGCCGCATCCCACGGGACGAGCAGTACTTC
TRBJ1-5,-,-,TRBV6-5,CASSSGSRQPQHF,TGTGCCAGCAGTTCCGGGAGTAGGCAGCCCCAGCATTTT
TRBJ2-3,-,TRBD2,TRBV7-2,CASSPRVWGGTDTQYF,TGTGCCAGCAGCCCTAGGGTCTGGGGGGGAACAGATACGCAGTATTTT
TRBJ2-1,once,-,TRBV21-1,CASSFPGLAGFEQFF,TGTGCCAGCAGCTTTCCGGGACTAGCGGGATTTGAGCAGTTCTTC
TRBJ2-1,-,TRBD1,TRBV5-1,CASSFPLPGTGLMYEQFF,TGCGCCAGCAGCTTCCCTCTCCCCGGGACAGGGTTAATGTATGAGCAGTTCTTC
TRBJ1-2,-,TRBD1,TRBV5-1,CASSSGTGNYGYTF,TGCGCCAGCAGCAGTGGGACAGGGAACTATGGCTACACCTTC
TRBJ2-7,-,-,TRBV5-6,CASSLTASYEQYF,TGTGCCAGCAGCTTGACTGCCTCCTACGAGCAGTACTTC
TRBJ1-2,-,-,TRBV7-9,CASSLADTNGYTF,TGTGCCAGCAGCTTAGCGGACACAAATGGCTACACCTTC
TRBJ2-5,-,-,TRBV7-8,CASSLFTGDQETQYF,TGTGCCAGCAGCTTATTCACTGGAGATCAAGAGACCCAGTACTTC
TRBJ2-1,-,TRBD1,TRBV19,CASSRSGTGFGNEQFF,TGTGCCAGTAGTCGATCCGGGACAGGGTTTGGGAATGAGCAGTTCTTC
TRBJ1-1,-,TRBD1,TRBV7-9,CASSPGGHRQGRTEAFF,TGTGCCAGCAGCCCGGGGGGACACAGACAGGGGCGCACTGAAGCTTTCTTT
TRBJ1-2,-,TRBD1,TRBV20-1,CSASPTGLYGYTF,TGCAGTGCTAGTCCGACAGGGCTCTATGGCTACACCTTC
TRBJ1-5,-,-,TRBV30,CAWGYRHSNQPQHF,TGTGCCTGGGGTTACAGGCATAGCAATCAGCCCCAGCATTTT
TRBJ2-7,few,TRBD1,TRBV6-2/TRBV6-3,CASSLRGQGRYEQYF,TGTGCCAGCAGCCTCCGGGGACAGGGCAGGTACGAGCAGTACTTC
TRBJ2-7,-,TRBD2,TRBV16,CASSHRTSGEQYF,TGTGCCAGCAGCCACCGGACTAGCGGCGAGCAGTACTTC
TRBJ2-1,-,-,TRBV28,CASSLSRVGYNEQFF,TGTGCCAGCAGTTTATCGAGGGTTGGCTACAATGAGCAGTTCTTC
TRBJ1-1,-,-,TRBV7-2,CASILHPRGGAVGAFF,TGTGCCAGCATCTTACACCCCCGGGGGGGCGCGGTTGGGGCTTTCTTT
TRBJ1-2,-,TRBD1,TRBV4-3,CASSPFAGWDRVGGYTF,TGCGCCAGCAGCCCATTTGCGGGTTGGGACAGGGTCGGAGGCTACACCTTC
TRBJ2-5,-,-,TRBV3-1/TRBV3-2,CASSQDRIQETQYF,TGTGCCAGCAGCCAAGACAGGATCCAAGAGACCCAGTACTTC
TRBJ2-5,-,TRBD1,TRBV30,CAWSPDRLWRETQYF,TGTGCCTGGAGTCCGGACAGGTTGTGGAGGGAGACCCAGTACTTC
TRBJ2-1,-,-,TRBV12-3/TRBV12-4,CASSFRDYNEQFF,TGTGCCAGCAGTTTTCGGGATTACAATGAGCAGTTCTTC
TRBJ2-1,-,-,TRBV6-5,CASSLPGDEQFF,TGTGCCAGCAGCCTCCCCGGGGATGAGCAGTTCTTC
TRBJ1-3,-,-,TRBV28,CASSDGLASGNTIYF,TGTGCCAGCAGCGATGGACTCGCATCTGGAAACACCATATATTTT